What follows are 8 T cell receptor beta chains derived from one specimen sequenced in a study of control samples from healthy donors and cancer patients. Assay: immunoSEQ multiplex PCR; the TCRdb copy retains only in-frame clones and omits some. The sample shows around 200,000 clones, 85% to 95% of them seen only once. Sample: blood. Receptors originate from a young man in good health.

The chain couples TRBV3-1 (or the pseudogene TRBV3-2) to TRBJ2-5, with 10 bases identical to TRBD2. With 4 bases clipped from V and 2 bases from J, the junction kept 4 bases outside the gene matches. The CDR3 consists of 15 residues. CDR1 and CDR2 from the germline V gene are LGHDT and YNNKEL (reference sequence). For the CDR3, the DNA is TGTGCCAGCAGCCGAGAACTAGCGGGGCAAGAGACCCAGTACTTC. Translating gives CASSRELAGQETQYF.

The V and J genes are TRBV9 and TRBJ1-1, with D unclear. Germline CDR1 reads SGDLS; CDR2 reads YYNGEE. Trimming removed 4 bases at V and 9 bases at J, with 10 bases between. The CDR3 has 11 amino acids. CDR3 region: CASSSPGKAFF. The CDR3 bases are TGTGCCAGCAGCTCTCCGGGGAAAGCTTTCTTT.

This clone was observed once. V is TRBV7-9 and J is TRBJ2-2; 9 nucleotides align to TRBD1. Germline V gives CDR1 SEHNR, CDR2 FQNEAQ (reference sequence). After removal of 5 bases from V and 4 bases from J, the junction contained 8 bases not matched to a gene. The CDR3 has 16 amino acids. The CDR3 region has the DNA TGTGCCAGCAGCCCCGGACAGGGGCTCCTCACCGGGGAGCTGTTTTTT. Translating it yields CASSPGQGLLTGELFF.

The rearrangement uses TRBV20-1 and TRBJ1-1; TRBD1 matches at 7 bases. Trimming took 3 bases from V and 7 from J; bases not matched to a gene: 11. The CDR3 loop spans 14 amino acids. Germline V gene lookup returns CDR1 DFQATT and CDR2 SNEGSKA (reference sequence). The CDR3 coding sequence is TGCAGTGCTAGTGGCCAACAGGGGAAGCGTGAAGCTTTCTTT. Translating it yields CSASGQQGKREAFF.

The rearrangement joins TRBV4-1 to TRBJ1-2; 9 bases line up with TRBD1. CDR1 MGHRA and CDR2 YSYEKL come from the germline V gene. There are 13 residues in the CDR3. J gave up 5 bases and V 5 bases, and 3 bases lay outside the gene matches. The CDR3 bases are TGCGCCAGCAGCGTACAGGGGGCGTATGGCTACACCTTC. Protein: CASSVQGAYGYTF.

J is TRBJ1-1 and V is TRBV2, with 11 bases aligning to TRBD1. Germline-derived CDR1 and CDR2 are SNHLY and FYNNEI. Trimming at V came to 1 base and at J to 5 bases, leaving 6 bases not matched to a gene. This CDR3 region has 16 residues. The CDR3 DNA reads TGTGCCAGCAGTGAAGAACCGGGACAGGGGGGGACTGAAGCTTTCTTT. Protein: CASSEEPGQGGTEAFF.

The chain combines TRBV10-3 with TRBJ1-2, with D possibly matching TRBD1 (5 bases). The germline gives CDR1 ENHRY, CDR2 SYGVKD. The length of the CDR3 is 13 residues. The V and J ends lost 0 bases and 8 bases respectively, with 10 bases between them. The CDR3 region is CAISESRDRGYTF. The CDR3 bases are TGTGCCATCAGTGAGTCCCGGGACCGGGGCTACACCTTC.

The chain is built from TRBV12-5 and TRBJ1-1; no clear D. This CDR3 region has 14 residues. The V and J ends lost 3 bases and 0 bases respectively, with 8 bases between them. Germline loops: CDR1 LGHNT, CDR2 FRNRAP. Here the CDR3 DNA reads TGTGCTAGTGGTTTAGGGCAGTTGAACACTGAAGCTTTCTTT. Its translation is CASGLGQLNTEAFF.